Below, one T cell receptor (beta chain) is given with its context. Its antigen is unknown. No quality values exist for individual bases; no much larger clone is one base distant. Cut back by 6 bases and 0 bases, the V and J ends lie 16 bases apart. From the cysteine through the phenylalanine, the CDR3 covers 16 amino acids. The only DNA kept is the CDR3, 48 bases in frame from the first base. TCRdb records Illumina NovaSeq 6000 as the sequencer. TCRalpha and TCRbeta cDNA libraries were constructed by 5'RACE with constant-segment primers, with sample barcodes and unique molecular identifiers being introduced. RNA was extracted from every sample with Trizol reagent. The libraries were amplified in two PCR steps, and the second step added a second sample barcode and Illumina TruSeq adapters. Sequencing of the libraries was done on an Illumina NovaSeq, producing 2 x 150 bp paired-end reads. In the source study's methods: The reads were demultiplexed and collapsed into UMI-guided consensus sequences using migec v1.2.7. Using mixcr v2.1.11, the UMI consensuses were aligned to TRA and TRB V and J templates and assembled into clonotypes. A clonotype was counted as expanded or contracted only when both edgeR and NoisET called the clonotype significant, with the noise models trained on biological replicates. For edgeR calls, the cutoffs were a false discovery rate-adjusted p below 0.01 and a log2 fold-change threshold of 1. As an exploratory analysis of dynamics, max-normalized trajectories of the 1000 most abundant clonotypes were examined with PCA combined with hierarchical clustering. Separately sequenced CD4+ and CD8+ repertoires were used to assign a CD4 or CD8 phenotype to each responding clone. The public reads were reanalyzed by TCRdb: fastp trimming at Q25, MiXCR alignment, in-frame beta chains only. Each CDR3 protein appears once, grouped with its most common genes and DNA. The V and J calls come from TCRdb's annotation, not from the publication. The sample table contains around 510,000 distinct CDR3 sequences; only one count was recorded for 20% to 25% of them. Roughly 8.1% of the sample is taken by the ten largest.

Ficoll-Paque density gradient centrifugation was the method used to isolate PBMCs. This sample is drawn from a study of T-cell memory formation after mild COVID-19 (dated by TCRdb to the early 2020s). Some background on the complete study: Most TCR sequence clusters were specific to one of the two donors. Two young, previously healthy adult volunteers made up the cohort, one male and one female. In a couple of donors, T-cell clones that expanded and contracted after mild COVID-19 were tracked by sequencing TCRalpha and TCRbeta repertoires over time. General study outcomes and caveats: The second-wave clones that peaked on day 37 were not confirmed to be SARS-CoV-2 specific. The study covered only two mild cases, and larger cohorts including severe cases with pre-infection samples were considered necessary. Some responding clones were found in pre-infection memory, which suggests that pre-existing cross-reactive memory T cells took part in the SARS-CoV-2 response. Clones that contracted from day 15 to 85 showed balanced CD4/CD8 phenotypes, whereas a second wave of clones that expanded from day 15 to 37 leaned towards CD4+. Contracting CD4+ clones appeared mostly in the CM and EM memory subsets, whereas CD8+ clones were enriched in EMRA.

Material: PBMCs or a T cell subset sorted from them (not recorded which). Recombination joined TRBV12-3 or TRBV12-4 with TRBJ2-3, and TRBD1 may be the D gene, going by 5 matching bases. The clonotype originates from an adult woman who had mild COVID-19 (a few samples of this study predate the infection). The sample titles of this study are shuffled in the database, so cell type and time point are left out; the donor was told from shared clones. The CDR3 in this case is CASSLTALTSTDTQYF. The DNA sequence is given as TGTGCCAGCAGCCTGACAGCACTTACTAGCACAGATACGCAGTATTTT.